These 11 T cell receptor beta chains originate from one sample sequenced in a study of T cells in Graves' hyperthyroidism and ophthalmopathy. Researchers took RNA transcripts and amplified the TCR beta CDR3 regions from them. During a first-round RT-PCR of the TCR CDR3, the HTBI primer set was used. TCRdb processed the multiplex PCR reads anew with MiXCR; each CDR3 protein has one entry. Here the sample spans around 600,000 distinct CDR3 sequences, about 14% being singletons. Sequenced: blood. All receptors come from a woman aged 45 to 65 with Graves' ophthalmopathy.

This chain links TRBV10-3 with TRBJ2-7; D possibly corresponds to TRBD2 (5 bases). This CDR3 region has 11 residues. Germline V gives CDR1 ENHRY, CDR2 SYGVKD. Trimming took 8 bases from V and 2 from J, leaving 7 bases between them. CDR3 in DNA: TGTGCCATCGGGGAGACCTACGAGCAGTACTTC. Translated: CAIGETYEQYF.

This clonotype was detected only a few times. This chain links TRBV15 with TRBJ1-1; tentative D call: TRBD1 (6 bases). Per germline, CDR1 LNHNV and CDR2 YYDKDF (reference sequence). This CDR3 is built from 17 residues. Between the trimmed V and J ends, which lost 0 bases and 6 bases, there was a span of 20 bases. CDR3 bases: TGTGCCACCAGCAGAGATCCAATCAGGGGAAGTAGGGCTGAAGCTTTCTTT. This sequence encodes CATSRDPIRGSRAEAFF.

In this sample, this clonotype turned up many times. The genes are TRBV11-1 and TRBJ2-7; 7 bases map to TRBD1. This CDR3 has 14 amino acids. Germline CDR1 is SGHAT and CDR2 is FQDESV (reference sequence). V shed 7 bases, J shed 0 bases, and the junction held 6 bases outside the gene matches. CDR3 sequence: CASNRDRLSYEQYF. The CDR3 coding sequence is TGTGCCAGCAACCGGGACAGACTCTCCTACGAGCAGTACTTC.

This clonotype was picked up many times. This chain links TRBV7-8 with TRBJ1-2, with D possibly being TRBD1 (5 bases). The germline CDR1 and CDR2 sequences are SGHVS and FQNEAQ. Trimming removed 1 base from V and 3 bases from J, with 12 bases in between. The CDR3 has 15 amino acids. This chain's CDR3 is CASSLGGAEDYGYTF. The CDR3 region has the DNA TGTGCCAGCAGCTTAGGCGGGGCGGAAGACTATGGCTACACCTTC.

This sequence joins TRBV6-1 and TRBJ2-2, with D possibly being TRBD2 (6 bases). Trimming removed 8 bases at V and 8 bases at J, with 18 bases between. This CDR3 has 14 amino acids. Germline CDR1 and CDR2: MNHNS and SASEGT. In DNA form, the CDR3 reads TGTGCCAGCCTAGCGACACCTTGGGCTGGGGAGCTGTTTTTT. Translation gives CASLATPWAGELFF.

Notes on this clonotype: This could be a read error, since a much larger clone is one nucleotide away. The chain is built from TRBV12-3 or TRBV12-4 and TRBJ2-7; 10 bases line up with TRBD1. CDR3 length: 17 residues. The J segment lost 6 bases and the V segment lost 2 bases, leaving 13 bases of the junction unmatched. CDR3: CASSLTLGEDRGGEQYF. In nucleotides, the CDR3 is TGTGCCAGCAGTTTAACGCTCGGGGAGGACAGGGGGGGCGAGCAGTACTTC.

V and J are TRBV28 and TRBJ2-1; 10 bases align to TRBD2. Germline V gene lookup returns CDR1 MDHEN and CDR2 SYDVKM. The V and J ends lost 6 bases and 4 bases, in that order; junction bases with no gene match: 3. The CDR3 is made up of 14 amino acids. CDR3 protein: CASRSSGRYNEQFF. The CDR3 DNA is TGTGCCAGCAGGTCTAGCGGGAGATACAATGAGCAGTTCTTC.

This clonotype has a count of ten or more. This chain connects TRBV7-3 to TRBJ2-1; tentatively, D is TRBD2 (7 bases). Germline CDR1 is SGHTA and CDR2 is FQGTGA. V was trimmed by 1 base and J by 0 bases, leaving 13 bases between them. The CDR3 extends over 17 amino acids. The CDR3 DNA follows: TGTGCCAGCAGCTTAAGGGGAGGGGGATTCTCCTACAATGAGCAGTTCTTC. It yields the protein CASSLRGGGFSYNEQFF.

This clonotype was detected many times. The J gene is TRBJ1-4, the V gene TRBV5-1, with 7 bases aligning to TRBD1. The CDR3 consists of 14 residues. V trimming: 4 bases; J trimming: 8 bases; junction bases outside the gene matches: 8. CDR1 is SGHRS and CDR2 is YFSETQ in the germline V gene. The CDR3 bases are TGCGCCAGCAGCAGAGACAGGGAGGGCGAAAAACTGTTTTTT. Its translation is CASSRDREGEKLFF.

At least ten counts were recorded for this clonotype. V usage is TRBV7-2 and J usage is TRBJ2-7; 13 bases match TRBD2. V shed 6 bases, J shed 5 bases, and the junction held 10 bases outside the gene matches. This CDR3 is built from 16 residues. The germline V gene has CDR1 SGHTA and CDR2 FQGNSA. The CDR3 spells CASRTTSGRALNEQYF. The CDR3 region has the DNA TGTGCCAGCAGAACTACTAGCGGGAGGGCCTTGAACGAGCAGTACTTC. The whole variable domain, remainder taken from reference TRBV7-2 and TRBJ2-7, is GAGVSQSPSNKVTEKGKDVELRCDPISGHTALYWYRQSLGQGLEFLIYFQGNSAPDKSGLPSDRFSAERTGGSVSTLTIQRTQQEDSAVYLCASRTTSGRALNEQYFGPGTRLTVT.

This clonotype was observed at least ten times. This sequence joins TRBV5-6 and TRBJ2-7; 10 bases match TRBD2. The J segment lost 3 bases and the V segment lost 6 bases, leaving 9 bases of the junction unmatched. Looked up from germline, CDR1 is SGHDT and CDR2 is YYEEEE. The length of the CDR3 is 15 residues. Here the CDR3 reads CASNYQGLALYEQYF. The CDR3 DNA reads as TGTGCCAGCAACTACCAGGGACTAGCGCTCTACGAGCAGTACTTC.